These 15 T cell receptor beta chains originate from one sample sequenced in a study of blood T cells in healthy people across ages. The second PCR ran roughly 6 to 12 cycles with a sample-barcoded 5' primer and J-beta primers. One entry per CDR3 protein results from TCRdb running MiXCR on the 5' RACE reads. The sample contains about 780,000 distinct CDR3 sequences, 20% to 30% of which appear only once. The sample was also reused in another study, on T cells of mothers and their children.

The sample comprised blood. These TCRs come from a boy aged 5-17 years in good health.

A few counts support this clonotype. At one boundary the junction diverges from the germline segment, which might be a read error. CDR3 protein: CASSLGQSYAQYF. The CDR3 DNA reads TGTGCCAGCAGCTTAGGTCAGAGCTACGCGCAGTACTTC. The chain combines TRBV11-2 with TRBJ2-7; unclear D gene. In germline, CDR1 is SGHAT, CDR2 FQNNGV. The CDR3 consists of 13 residues.

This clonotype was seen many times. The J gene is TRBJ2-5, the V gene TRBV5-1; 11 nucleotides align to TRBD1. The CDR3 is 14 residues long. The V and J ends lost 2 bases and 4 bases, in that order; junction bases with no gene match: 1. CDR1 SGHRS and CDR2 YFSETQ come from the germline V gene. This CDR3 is CASSFGQGAETQYF. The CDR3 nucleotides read TGCGCCAGCAGCTTTGGACAGGGGGCAGAGACCCAGTACTTC. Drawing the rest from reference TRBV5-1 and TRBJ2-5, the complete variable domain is KAGVTQTPRYLIKTRGQQVTLSCSPISGHRSVSWYQQTPGQGLQFLFEYFSETQRNKGNFPGRFSGRQFSNSRSEMNVSTLELGDSALYLCASSFGQGAETQYFGPGTRLLVL.

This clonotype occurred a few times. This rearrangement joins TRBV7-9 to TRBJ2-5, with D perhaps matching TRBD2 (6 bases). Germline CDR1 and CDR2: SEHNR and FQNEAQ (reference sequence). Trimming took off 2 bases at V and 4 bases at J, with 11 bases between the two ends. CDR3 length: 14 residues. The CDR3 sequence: CASSLSLASETQYF. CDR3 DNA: TGTGCCAGCAGCTTATCACTAGCTTCAGAGACCCAGTACTTC.

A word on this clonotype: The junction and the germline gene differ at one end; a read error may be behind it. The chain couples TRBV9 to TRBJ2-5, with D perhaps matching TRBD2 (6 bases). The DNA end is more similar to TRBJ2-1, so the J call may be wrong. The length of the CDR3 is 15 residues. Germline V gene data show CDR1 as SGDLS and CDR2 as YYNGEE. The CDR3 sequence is CVSSVGAGQYNEQFF. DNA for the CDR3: TGTGTCAGCAGCGTAGGAGCGGGCCAGTACAATGAGCAGTTCTTC.

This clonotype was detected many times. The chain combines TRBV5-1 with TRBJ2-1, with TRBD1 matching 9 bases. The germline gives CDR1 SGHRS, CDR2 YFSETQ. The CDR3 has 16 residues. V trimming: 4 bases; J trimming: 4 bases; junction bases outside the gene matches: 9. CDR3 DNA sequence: TGCGCCAGCAGCCCGGAACAGGGGGCGGGGTACAATGAGCAGTTCTTC. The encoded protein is CASSPEQGAGYNEQFF.

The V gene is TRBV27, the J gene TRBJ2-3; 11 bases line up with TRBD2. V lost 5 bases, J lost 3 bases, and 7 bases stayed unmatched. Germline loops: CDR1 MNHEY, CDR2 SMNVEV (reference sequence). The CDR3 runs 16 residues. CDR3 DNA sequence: TGTGCCAGCAGTGCACTAGCGGGGGCCGAAACAGATACGCAGTATTTT. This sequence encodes CASSALAGAETDTQYF.

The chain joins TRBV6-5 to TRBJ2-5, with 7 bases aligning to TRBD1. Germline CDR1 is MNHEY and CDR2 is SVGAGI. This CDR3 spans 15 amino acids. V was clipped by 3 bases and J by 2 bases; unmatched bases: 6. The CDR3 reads CASSYARGYQETQYF. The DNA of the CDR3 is TGTGCCAGCAGTTATGCCAGGGGGTATCAAGAGACCCAGTACTTC.

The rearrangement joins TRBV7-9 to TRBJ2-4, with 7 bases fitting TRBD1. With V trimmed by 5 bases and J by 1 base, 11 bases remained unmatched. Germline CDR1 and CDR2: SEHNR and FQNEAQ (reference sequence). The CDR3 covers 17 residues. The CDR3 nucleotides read TGTGCCAGCAGCAAAAGGGGACAGCCAGGTGCCAAAAACATTCAGTACTTC. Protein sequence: CASSKRGQPGAKNIQYF.

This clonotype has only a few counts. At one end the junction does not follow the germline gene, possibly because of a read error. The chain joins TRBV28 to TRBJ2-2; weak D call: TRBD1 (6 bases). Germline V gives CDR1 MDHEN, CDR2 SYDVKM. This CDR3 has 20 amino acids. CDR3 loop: CASTLRGLLRGHVNTGELFF. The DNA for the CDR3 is TGCGCCAGCACCCTACGAGGACTGCTCAGGGGCCATGTGAACACCGGGGAGCTGTTTTTT.

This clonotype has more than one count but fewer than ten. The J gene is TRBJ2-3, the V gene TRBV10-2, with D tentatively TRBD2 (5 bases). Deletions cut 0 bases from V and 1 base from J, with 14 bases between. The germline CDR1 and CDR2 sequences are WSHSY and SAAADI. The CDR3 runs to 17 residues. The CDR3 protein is CASSESVAWGGTDTQYF. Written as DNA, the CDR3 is TGCGCCAGCAGTGAGTCGGTGGCTTGGGGAGGCACAGATACGCAGTATTTT.

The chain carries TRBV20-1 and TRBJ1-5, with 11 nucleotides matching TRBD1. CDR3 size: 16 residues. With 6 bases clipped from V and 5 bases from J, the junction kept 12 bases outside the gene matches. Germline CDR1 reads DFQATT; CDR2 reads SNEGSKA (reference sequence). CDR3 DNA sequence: TGCAGTGCCACCGGGACAGGGGGGTACTTGCATCAGCCCCAGCATTTT. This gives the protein CSATGTGGYLHQPQHF.

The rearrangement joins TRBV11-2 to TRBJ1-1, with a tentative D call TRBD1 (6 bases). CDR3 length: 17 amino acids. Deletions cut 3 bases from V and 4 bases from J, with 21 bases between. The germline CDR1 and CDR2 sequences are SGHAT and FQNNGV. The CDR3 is CASSLGGAGTMGTEAFF. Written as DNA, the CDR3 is TGTGCCAGCAGCTTGGGGGGCGCGGGGACGATGGGCACTGAAGCTTTCTTT.

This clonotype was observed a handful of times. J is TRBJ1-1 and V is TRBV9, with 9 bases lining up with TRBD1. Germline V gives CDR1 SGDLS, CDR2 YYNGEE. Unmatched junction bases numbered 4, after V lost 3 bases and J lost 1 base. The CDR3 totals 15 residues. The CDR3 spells CASSATDRGNTEAFF. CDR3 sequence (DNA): TGTGCCAGCAGCGCTACGGACAGGGGGAACACTGAAGCTTTCTTT. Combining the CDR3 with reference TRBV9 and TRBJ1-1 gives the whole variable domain DSGVTQTPKHLITATGQRVTLRCSPRSGDLSVYWYQQSLDQGLQFLIQYYNGEERAKGNILERFSAQQFPDLHSELNLSSLELGDSALYFCASSATDRGNTEAFFGQGTRLTVV.

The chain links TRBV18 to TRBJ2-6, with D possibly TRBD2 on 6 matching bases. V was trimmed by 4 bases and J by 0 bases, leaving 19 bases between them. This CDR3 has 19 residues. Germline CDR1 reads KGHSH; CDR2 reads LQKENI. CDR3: CASSHIPGLLSSGANVLTF. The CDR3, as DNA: TGTGCCAGCTCACACATTCCGGGACTGCTGAGCTCTGGGGCCAACGTCCTGACTTTC.

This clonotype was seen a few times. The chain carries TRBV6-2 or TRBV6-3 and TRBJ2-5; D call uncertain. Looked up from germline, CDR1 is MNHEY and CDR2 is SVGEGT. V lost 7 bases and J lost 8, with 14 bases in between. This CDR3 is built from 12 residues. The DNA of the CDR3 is TGTGCCAGCACCCTTGGGAAGGACACCCAGTACTTC. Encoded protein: CASTLGKDTQYF.